This T cell receptor beta chain stems from a study of blood T cell repertoires in COVID-19 (dated by TCRdb to the early 2020s). Background for the entire study: The collaborator samples originated in the United States, Italy and Spain and spanned the acute and convalescent phases of COVID-19. Deeply sampled blood TCRbeta repertoires from subjects exposed to, actively infected with, or recovered from COVID-19 were included in the dataset. Where HLA class I and class II types were available, the types were taken from metadata supplied by the sample provider, not from assay-based typing. The repertoires were released in a freely available public database meant as a resource for research on the immune response to SARS-CoV-2. A de-identified subject ID, COVID-19 status, age in years and sex were almost always included in the sample metadata. The material from the prospective study consisted of cDNA or gDNA derived from T cells, B-cell-depleted T cells, or PBMCs. Samples were obtained from the ongoing ImmuneRACE study (first 160 participants) and from about 1,300 subjects provided by 6 global collaborators. What the authors observed across the whole study: How much clinical and demographic metadata was included differed by source and by participant, and the metadata was provided uncurated.

As regards this clone: Its target antigen remains unknown. Per-base qualities were not stored, and no clone one base away is much larger.

Each collaborating institution followed its own protocols to collect whole blood in K2EDTA tubes. For TCRbeta analysis, collaborators shipped samples as frozen whole blood, isolated PBMCs, or DNA extracted from either of those sample types. There are 19 amino acids in the CDR3, from cysteine to phenylalanine inclusive. Kept here is only the CDR3 DNA, which spans 57 bases and is read in frame from base 1. Based on the germline V gene, the CDR1 and CDR2 sequences are SGHTA and FQGTGA. From V the trimming removes 5 bases and from J it removes 0 bases, while the gene matches leave 13 bases of the junction unaccounted for. TCRbeta CDR3 regions were amplified from genomic DNA by means of the immunoSEQ Assay, a bias-controlled multiplex PCR. The study's processing was this. The number of nucleated cells in each sample was estimated by amplification of reference gene primers within the assay. To quantify the absolute abundance of each unique TCRbeta CDR3 rearrangement, sequence reads were collapsed and filtered. For each sample, productive Simpson clonality was calculated by taking the square root of Simpson's diversity index across productive rearrangements. Drawn from immuneACCESS, this table holds only the in-frame rearrangements with V and J called that TCRdb kept. Clones are partly lost; checked studies trace under half to an unresolved V gene and leave the rest unexplained. V and J calls and clone size follow that table, whereas D and trimming were derived from the DNA. The sample table contains over 100,000 clones; only one count was recorded for around 78% of them. 15% to 20% of the sample comes from the top ten.

Sequenced material: peripheral blood. The TCR originated in a woman aged 60-70 years with acute or convalescent COVID-19. This receptor chain uses TRBV7-3 and TRBJ2-7; 13 central bases correspond to TRBD2. Read as DNA, the sequence is TGTGCCAGCAGCCCACGTGGACTAGCGGGAGCCCTAAGCTCCTACGAGCAGTACTTC. Its protein product is CASSPRGLAGALSSYEQYF.